This T cell receptor (beta chain) came from a study of shared clonotypes between healthy human individuals. Findings of the study overall: Sampling included only blood; tissue repertoires likely differ. Having only a few donors restricted how much genetic and exposure-history diversity was captured.

Germline assignment: CDR1 SQVTM and CDR2 ANQGSEA. V trimming: 5 bases; J trimming: 7 bases; junction bases outside the gene matches: 8. The CDR3 has 13 residues. Naive CD8 isolation took CD45RO-negative cells positively selected for CCR7 and excluded terminally differentiated effector memory CD45RA+ cells. Over several immunoSEQ plates, each subset's genomic DNA was distributed in even portions. Data came from immunoSEQ multiplex PCR; TCRdb stores just in-frame clones and leaves some out. The sample includes millions of clones, about 95% seen only once; the top ten take around 1.1%. About this clone itself: The antigen remains undetermined.

The J gene is TRBJ2-1, the V gene TRBV29-1, with 7 nucleotides matching TRBD1. The sequenced sample was naive CD8+ T cells sorted from blood. The origin of this receptor is a young man in good health. The CDR3, as DNA: TGCAGCGTTCGGGACAGCCCCTTGAATGAGCAGTTCTTC. It is translated as CSVRDSPLNEQFF.